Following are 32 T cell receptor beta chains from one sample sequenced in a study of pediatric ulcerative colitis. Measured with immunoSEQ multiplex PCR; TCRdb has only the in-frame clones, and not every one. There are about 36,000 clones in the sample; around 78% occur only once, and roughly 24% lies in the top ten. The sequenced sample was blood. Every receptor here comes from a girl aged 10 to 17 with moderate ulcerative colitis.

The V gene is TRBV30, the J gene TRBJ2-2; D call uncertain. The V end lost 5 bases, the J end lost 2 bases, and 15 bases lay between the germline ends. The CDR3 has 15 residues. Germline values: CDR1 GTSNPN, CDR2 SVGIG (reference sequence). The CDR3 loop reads CAWGPYTENTGELFF. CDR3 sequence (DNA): TGTGCCTGGGGGCCCTATACAGAAAACACCGGGGAGCTGTTTTTT.

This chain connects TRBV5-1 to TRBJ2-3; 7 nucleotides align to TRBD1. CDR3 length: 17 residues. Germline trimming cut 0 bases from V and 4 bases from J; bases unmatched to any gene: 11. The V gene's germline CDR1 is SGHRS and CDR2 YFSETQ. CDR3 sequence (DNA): TGCGCCAGCAGCTTGGGTCAGGGGGAGATTTGGCCAGATACGCAGTATTTT. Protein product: CASSLGQGEIWPDTQYF. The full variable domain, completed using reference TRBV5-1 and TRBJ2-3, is KAGVTQTPRYLIKTRGQQVTLSCSPISGHRSVSWYQQTPGQGLQFLFEYFSETQRNKGNFPGRFSGRQFSNSRSEMNVSTLELGDSALYLCASSLGQGEIWPDTQYFGPGTRLTVL.

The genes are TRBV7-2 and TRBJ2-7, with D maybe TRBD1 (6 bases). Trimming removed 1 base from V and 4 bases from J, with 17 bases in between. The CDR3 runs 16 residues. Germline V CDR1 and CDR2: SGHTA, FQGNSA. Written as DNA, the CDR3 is TGTGCCAGCAGCTTAGTTCCCTTGGCAGGGGTATACGAGCAGTACTTC. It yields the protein CASSLVPLAGVYEQYF. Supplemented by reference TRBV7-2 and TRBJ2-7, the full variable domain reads GAGVSQSPSNKVTEKGKDVELRCDPISGHTALYWYRQSLGQGLEFLIYFQGNSAPDKSGLPSDRFSAERTGGSVSTLTIQRTQQEDSAVYLCASSLVPLAGVYEQYFGPGTRLTVT.

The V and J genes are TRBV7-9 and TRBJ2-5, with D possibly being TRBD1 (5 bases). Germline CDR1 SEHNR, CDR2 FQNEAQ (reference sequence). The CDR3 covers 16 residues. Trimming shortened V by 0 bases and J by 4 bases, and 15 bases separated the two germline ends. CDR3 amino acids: CASSLAVSAGPETQYF. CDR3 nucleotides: TGTGCCAGCAGCTTAGCCGTGTCGGCAGGGCCAGAGACCCAGTACTTC.

In nucleotides, the CDR3 is TGCAGCGTTCGTAGCGGGAGGGCCTATTACGAGCAGTACTTC. Translating it yields CSVRSGRAYYEQYF. The rearrangement joins TRBV29-1 to TRBJ2-7, with 11 bases identical to TRBD2. Germline CDR1 is SQVTM and CDR2 is ANQGSEA. This CDR3 is built from 14 residues. Germline trimming cut 5 bases from V and 4 bases from J; bases unmatched to any gene: 7.

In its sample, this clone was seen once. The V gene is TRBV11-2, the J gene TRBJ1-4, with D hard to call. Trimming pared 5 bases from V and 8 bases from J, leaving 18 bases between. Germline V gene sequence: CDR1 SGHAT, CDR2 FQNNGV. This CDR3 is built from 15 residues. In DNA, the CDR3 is TGTGCCAGCAGCCTCCCAAGGGCGGTCACGGAAAAACTGTTTTTT. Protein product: CASSLPRAVTEKLFF.

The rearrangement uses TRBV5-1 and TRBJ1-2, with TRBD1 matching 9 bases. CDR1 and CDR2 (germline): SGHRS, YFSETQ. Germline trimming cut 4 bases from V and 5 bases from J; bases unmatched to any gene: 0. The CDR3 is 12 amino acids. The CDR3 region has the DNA TGCGCCAGCAGCGGACAGGGGTATGGCTACACCTTC. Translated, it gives CASSGQGYGYTF. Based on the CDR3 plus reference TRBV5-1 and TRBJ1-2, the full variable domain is KAGVTQTPRYLIKTRGQQVTLSCSPISGHRSVSWYQQTPGQGLQFLFEYFSETQRNKGNFPGRFSGRQFSNSRSEMNVSTLELGDSALYLCASSGQGYGYTFGSGTRLTVV.

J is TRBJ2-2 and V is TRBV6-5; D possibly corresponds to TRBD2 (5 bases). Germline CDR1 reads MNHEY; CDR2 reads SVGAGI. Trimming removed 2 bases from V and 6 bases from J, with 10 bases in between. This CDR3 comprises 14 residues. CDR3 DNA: TGTGCCAGCAGTTACCCGGGGTTTGCCGGGGAGCTGTTTTTT. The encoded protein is CASSYPGFAGELFF.

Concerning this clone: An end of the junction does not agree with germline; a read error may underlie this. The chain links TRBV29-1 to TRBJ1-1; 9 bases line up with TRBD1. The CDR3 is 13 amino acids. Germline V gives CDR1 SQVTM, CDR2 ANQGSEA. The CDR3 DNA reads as TGCAGCGTGGAAGGACAGGGGAGCCTTGAAGCTTTCTTT. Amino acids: CSVEGQGSLEAFF.

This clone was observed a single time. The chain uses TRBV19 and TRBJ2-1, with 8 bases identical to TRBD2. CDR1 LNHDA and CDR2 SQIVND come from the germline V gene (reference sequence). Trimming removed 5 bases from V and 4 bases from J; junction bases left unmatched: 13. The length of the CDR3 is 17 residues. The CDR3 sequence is CASSGGTRGRAYNEQFF. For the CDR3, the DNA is TGTGCCAGTAGTGGCGGGACTAGGGGGAGGGCTTACAATGAGCAGTTCTTC.

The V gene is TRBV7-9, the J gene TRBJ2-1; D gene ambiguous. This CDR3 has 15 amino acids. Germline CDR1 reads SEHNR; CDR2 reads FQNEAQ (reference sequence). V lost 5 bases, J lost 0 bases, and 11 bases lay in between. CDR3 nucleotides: TGTGCCAGCAGCCCCTCGGGTAGCTCCTACAATGAGCAGTTCTTC. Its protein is CASSPSGSSYNEQFF.

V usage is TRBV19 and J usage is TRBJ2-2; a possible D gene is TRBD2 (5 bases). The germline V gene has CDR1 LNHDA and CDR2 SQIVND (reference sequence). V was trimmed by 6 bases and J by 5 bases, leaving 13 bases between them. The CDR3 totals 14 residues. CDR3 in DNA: TGTGCCAGTAGCGGGATGGATGGTACCGGGGAGCTGTTTTTT. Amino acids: CASSGMDGTGELFF.

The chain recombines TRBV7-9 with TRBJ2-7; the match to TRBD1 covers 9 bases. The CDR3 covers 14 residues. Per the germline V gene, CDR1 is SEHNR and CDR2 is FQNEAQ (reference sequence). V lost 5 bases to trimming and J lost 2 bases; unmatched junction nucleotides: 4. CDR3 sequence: CASSRRDRAYEQYF. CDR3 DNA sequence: TGTGCCAGCAGCCGGCGGGACAGGGCCTACGAGCAGTACTTC.

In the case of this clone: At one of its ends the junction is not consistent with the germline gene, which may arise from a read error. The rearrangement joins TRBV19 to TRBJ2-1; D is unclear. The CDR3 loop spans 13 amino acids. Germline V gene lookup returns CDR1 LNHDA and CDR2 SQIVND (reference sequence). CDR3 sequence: CASSVETYNEQFF. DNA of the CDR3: TGTGCCAGTAGTGTAGAGACCTACAATGAGCAGTTCTTC.

The CDR3 reads CASSGQKETQYF. CDR3 bases: TGTGCCAGCAGCGGGCAGAAAGAGACCCAGTACTTC. V gene TRBV2 combines with J gene TRBJ2-5; D is undetermined. There are 12 residues in the CDR3. Germline assignment: CDR1 SNHLY and CDR2 FYNNEI. Trimming stripped 6 bases from V and 3 bases from J, with 8 bases between.

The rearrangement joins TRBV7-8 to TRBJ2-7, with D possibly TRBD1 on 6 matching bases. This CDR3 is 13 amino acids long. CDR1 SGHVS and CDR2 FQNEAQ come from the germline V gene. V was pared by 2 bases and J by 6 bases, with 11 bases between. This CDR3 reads CASSLLQGSEQYF. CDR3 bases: TGTGCCAGCAGCTTACTACAGGGTAGCGAGCAGTACTTC. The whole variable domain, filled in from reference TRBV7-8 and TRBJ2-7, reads GAGVSQSPRYKVAKRGQDVALRCDPISGHVSLFWYQQALGQGPEFLTYFQNEAQLDKSGLPSDRFFAERPEGSVSTLKIQRTQQEDSAVYLCASSLLQGSEQYFGPGTRLTVT.

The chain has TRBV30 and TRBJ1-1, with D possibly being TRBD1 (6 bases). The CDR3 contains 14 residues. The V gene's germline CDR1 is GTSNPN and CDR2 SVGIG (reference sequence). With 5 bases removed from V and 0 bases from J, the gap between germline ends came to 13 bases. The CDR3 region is CAWEGGQMNTEAFF. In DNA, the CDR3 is TGTGCCTGGGAGGGCGGACAGATGAACACTGAAGCTTTCTTT.

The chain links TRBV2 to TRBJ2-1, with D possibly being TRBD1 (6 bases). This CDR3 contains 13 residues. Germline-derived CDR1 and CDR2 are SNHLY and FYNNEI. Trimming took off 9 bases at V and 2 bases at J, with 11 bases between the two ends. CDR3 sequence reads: CASGDRPYNEQFF. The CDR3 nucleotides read TGTGCCAGTGGAGACAGGCCCTACAATGAGCAGTTCTTC.

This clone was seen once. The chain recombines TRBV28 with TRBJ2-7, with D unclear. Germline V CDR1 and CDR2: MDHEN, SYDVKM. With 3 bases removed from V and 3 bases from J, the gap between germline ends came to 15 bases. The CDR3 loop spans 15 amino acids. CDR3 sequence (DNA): TGTGCCAGCAGTTTTCGTTTTAGAACAAGCTACGAGCAGTACTTC. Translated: CASSFRFRTSYEQYF. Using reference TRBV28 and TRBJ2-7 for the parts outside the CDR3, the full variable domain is DVKVTQSSRYLVKRTGEKVFLECVQDMDHENMFWYRQDPGLGLRLIYFSYDVKMKEKGDIPEGYSVSREKKERFSLILESASTNQTSMYLCASSFRFRTSYEQYFGPGTRLTVT.

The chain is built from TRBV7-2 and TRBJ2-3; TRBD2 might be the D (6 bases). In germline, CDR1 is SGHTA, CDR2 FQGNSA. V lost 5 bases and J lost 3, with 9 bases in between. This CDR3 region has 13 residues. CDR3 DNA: TGTGCCAGCAGCCCCCTAGCGACAGATACGCAGTATTTT. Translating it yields CASSPLATDTQYF.

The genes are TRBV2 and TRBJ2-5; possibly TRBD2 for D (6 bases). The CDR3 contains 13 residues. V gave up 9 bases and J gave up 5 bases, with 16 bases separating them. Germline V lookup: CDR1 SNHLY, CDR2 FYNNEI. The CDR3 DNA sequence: TGTGCCAGTAAGCCCGGACGGGGGGAGACCCAGTACTTC. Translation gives CASKPGRGETQYF.

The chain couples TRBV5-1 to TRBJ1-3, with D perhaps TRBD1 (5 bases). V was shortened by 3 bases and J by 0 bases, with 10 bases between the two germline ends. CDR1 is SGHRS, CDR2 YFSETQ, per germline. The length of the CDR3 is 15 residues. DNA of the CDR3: TGCGCCAGCAGCTACGACAGCAGCTCTGGAAACACCATATATTTT. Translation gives CASSYDSSSGNTIYF.

CDR3 loop: CASSQMASSYNEQFF. As DNA, the CDR3 is TGTGCCAGCTCACAGATGGCTAGCTCCTACAATGAGCAGTTCTTC. V and J are TRBV18 and TRBJ2-1; D unclear. The CDR3 is 15 residues long. Germline assignment: CDR1 KGHSH and CDR2 LQKENI. Deletions cut 4 bases from V and 0 bases from J, with 10 bases between.

CDR3 bases: TGTGCCAGCACCGGGGACTTGAGCTCCTACAATGAGCAGTTCTTC. Protein: CASTGDLSSYNEQFF. This chain connects TRBV7-9 to TRBJ2-1; D is perhaps TRBD2 (6 bases). This CDR3 has 15 residues. V was trimmed by 7 bases and J by 0 bases, leaving 13 bases between them. The germline gives CDR1 SEHNR, CDR2 FQNEAQ (reference sequence).

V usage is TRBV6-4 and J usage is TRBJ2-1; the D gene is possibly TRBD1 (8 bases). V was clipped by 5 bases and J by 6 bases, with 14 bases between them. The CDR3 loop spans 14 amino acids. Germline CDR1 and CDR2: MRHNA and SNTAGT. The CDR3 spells CASSKTGEGNEQFF. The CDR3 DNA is TGTGCCAGCAGTAAGACAGGGGAGGGCAATGAGCAGTTCTTC.

For the CDR3, the DNA is TGCGCCAGCAGCTCTAATATACGGCGGGGGAATACTGAAGCTTTCTTT. This sequence encodes CASSSNIRRGNTEAFF. The chain is built from TRBV5-1 and TRBJ1-1, with D perhaps TRBD1 (5 bases). Per germline, CDR1 SGHRS and CDR2 YFSETQ. V dropped 3 bases and J dropped 5 bases, with 20 bases sitting between them. The CDR3 sequence is 16 residues long.

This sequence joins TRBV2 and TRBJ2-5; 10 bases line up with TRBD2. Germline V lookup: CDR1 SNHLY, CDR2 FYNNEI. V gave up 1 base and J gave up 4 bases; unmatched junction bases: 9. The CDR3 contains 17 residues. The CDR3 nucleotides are TGTGCCAGCAGTGAAGGCGGAAGCGGGAGGGTAGGAGAGACCCAGTACTTC. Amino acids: CASSEGGSGRVGETQYF. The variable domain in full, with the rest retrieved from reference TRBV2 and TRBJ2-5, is EPEVTQTPSHQVTQMGQEVILRCVPISNHLYFYWYRQILGQKVEFLVSFYNNEISEKSEIFDDQFSVERPDGSNFTLKIRSTKLEDSAMYFCASSEGGSGRVGETQYFGPGTRLLVL.

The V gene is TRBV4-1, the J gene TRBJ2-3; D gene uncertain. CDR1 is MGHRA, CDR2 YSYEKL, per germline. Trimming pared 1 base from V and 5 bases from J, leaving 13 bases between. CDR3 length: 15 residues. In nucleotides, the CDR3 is TGCGCCAGCAGCCAAGTAGTCGGTCCACAAGATACGCAGTATTTT. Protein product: CASSQVVGPQDTQYF.

CDR3: CASKPGRQLGFWEQYF. The CDR3 bases are TGTGCCAGCAAACCGGGGCGCCAGTTGGGCTTCTGGGAGCAGTACTTC. V and J are TRBV28 and TRBJ2-7; D tentatively reads TRBD1 or TRBD2 (5 bases each). The CDR3 consists of 16 residues. CDR1 is MDHEN, CDR2 SYDVKM, per germline. V was pared by 7 bases and J by 7 bases, with 26 bases between.

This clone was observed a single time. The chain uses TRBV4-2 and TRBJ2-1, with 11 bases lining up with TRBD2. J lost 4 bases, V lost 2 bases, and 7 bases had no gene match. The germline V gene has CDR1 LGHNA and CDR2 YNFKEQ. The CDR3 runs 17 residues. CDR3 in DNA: TGTGCCAGCAGCCAACAGACTAGCGGGGTCCCTTACAATGAGCAGTTCTTC. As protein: CASSQQTSGVPYNEQFF.

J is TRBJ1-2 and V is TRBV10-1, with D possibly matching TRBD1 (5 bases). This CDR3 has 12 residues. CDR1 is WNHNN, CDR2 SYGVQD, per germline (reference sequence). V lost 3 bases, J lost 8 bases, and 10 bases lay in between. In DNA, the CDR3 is TGCGCCAGCAGTGATACAGGAGGGGGCTACACCTTC. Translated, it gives CASSDTGGGYTF.

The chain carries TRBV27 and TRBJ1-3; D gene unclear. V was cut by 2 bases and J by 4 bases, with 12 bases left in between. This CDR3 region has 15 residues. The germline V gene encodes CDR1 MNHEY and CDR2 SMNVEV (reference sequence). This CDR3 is CASSLTASWGNTIYF. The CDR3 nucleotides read TGTGCCAGCAGTTTAACGGCCTCCTGGGGAAACACCATATATTTT.